Detailed here is one TCR beta chain. This clonotype was found many times. Its specific antigen is unknown. Qualities for individual bases were not recorded, and no much larger clone is one base off. Stable Graves' hyperthyroidism was defined as the absence of progression to ophthalmopathy over 18 months of follow-up. Hyperthyroidism patients were aged 18 to 65 years and newly diagnosed, with disease duration of less than 2 months. Exclusion was applied to patients with uncontrolled infections, other autoimmune diseases, pregnancy or lactation. Clinical symptoms, serum thyroxine and TRAb, thyroid ultrasound, and orbital computed tomography formed the basis for the diagnoses. Ficoll-Paque density gradient centrifugation was used to isolate PBMCs from about 9 ml of fresh peripheral blood. Trizol reagent was used to extract total RNA, and RNA quality was then checked on an Agilent 2100 Bioanalyzer. This sample was included in a study of T cells in Graves' hyperthyroidism and ophthalmopathy (dated by TCRdb to the late 2010s). In the study overall: Peripheral blood was collected at initial diagnosis, before any treatment. In six Graves' hyperthyroidism patients, the study also compared T-cell repertoires from thyroid tissue with T-cell repertoires from blood. The paper describes TCR Vbeta CDR3 sequencing of 140 or so peripheral blood samples, made up of around 41 ophthalmopathy patients, 70 to 75 hyperthyroidism patients and approximately 17 progressor patients. The 100 discovery patients were divided at random into training and test sets in a 7:3 ratio. Prospective prediction of ophthalmopathy was tested in an independent validation cohort of 18 hyperthyroidism patients and approximately 17 patients who later progressed to ophthalmopathy. After sampling, hyperthyroidism patients received methimazole starting at 30 mg daily, and ophthalmopathy patients received high-dose intravenous methylprednisolone. To identify distinguishing TCR V-J signatures, a discovery cohort of 90 to 100 patients was used, comprising 40 to 45 with Graves' ophthalmopathy and roughly 60 with stable Graves' hyperthyroidism. Broader findings and caveats from the paper: Blood samples also contained most of the expanded thyroid clonotypes (frequency above 0.001), which suggests that blood repertoires may reflect thyroid immune responses. In validation, progression to ophthalmopathy was predicted by the model with nearly 71% sensitivity and roughly 72% specificity, a median of around 5.9 months before onset. Ophthalmopathy was separated from stable hyperthyroidism by a 13 V-J signature model, with around 88% sensitivity and about 81% specificity obtained in cross-validation and 80%/75% obtained in testing. No statistical method was used to set the sample size in advance, and investigators knew the group allocation.

The CDR3 runs 15 amino acids, cysteine and phenylalanine included. The only DNA kept is the CDR3, 45 bases in frame from the first base. Deletion took 6 bases off V and 0 bases off J, with a span of 14 bases between the germline ends. TCR beta CDR3 regions were amplified from RNA transcripts. The first round of RT-PCR for the TCR CDR3 was performed with the HTBI primer set and the Qiagen OneStep RT-PCR kit. A second multiplex PCR round built the libraries, followed by size selection and purification. Libraries were sequenced paired-end with 100 bp reads on an Illumina HiSeq2000. Per the original workflow: SOAPnuke was used to process the raw data, throwing out any read that contained adapters or uncalled bases, had a mean Phred below 15, or lacked an exact constant-primer or identifier match. High-quality paired reads were merged with COPE v1.2.5, and unique nucleotide sequences were defined as clonotypes. MiTCR v1.1 was used to align clonotypes to the IMGT TRBV, TRBD and TRBJ reference segments. The analysis was restricted to V-J combinations with a frequency above 0.0001, which together covered about 99% of the repertoires. The TCS score was defined as F50 (clonal expansion) divided by E x V (chaos), with BLOSUM62-based TCRdist calculated between CDR3 peptides within each V-J. Welch's t-statistics and random forest reduced fewer than 600 V-J features to 10 to 15, which were used in a naive Bayes classifier (R e1071). TCRdb ran its own pipeline on the public reads, namely fastp trimming at Q25 and MiXCR clone calling, and kept in-frame beta chains. Rows with a matching CDR3 protein are joined into one entry that keeps the most common DNA and genes. TCRdb, not the original authors, processed these V and J calls. The sample data list about 420,000 distinct CDR3 sequences, and approximately 15% of these were observed just once. The top ten clonotypes cover about 14% of the sample.

Sequences were obtained from blood. The clonotype comes from a woman aged 18-29 years with Graves' hyperthyroidism. The sequence joins TRBV12-3 or TRBV12-4 to TRBJ1-1; no D gene call is confident. This receptor has the CDR3 CASSRAGSMNTEAFF. Read as DNA, the sequence is TGTGCCAGCAGCCGCGCGGGGTCGATGAACACTGAAGCTTTCTTT.